This T cell receptor beta chain was captured by sequencing in a study of blood T cell repertoires in COVID-19. On the study more broadly: The study drew acute and convalescent COVID-19 samples from the United States, Italy and Spain. From T cells, B-cell-depleted T cells, or PBMCs came the material, which was cDNA or gDNA.

As originally analysed: Nucleated cell counts were estimated from reference gene primer amplification. Libraries were prepared by immunoSEQ multiplex PCR; TCRdb keeps only in-frame clonotypes and omits some of them. The DNA gave D and trimming, while V, J and clone size come from that table. The table shows fewer than 55,000 clones, with over 80% occurring only once. The CDR3 runs 11 residues. V gave up 8 bases and J gave up 4 bases, with 8 bases separating them. The V gene's germline CDR1 is SEHNR and CDR2 FQNEAQ (reference sequence). This TCR came from a man in his 70s with active COVID-19. V usage is TRBV7-9 and J usage is TRBJ1-2, with D perhaps matching TRBD1 (5 bases). The sequencing sample was made of peripheral blood. This CDR3 is CASGGVYGYTF. CDR3 sequence (DNA): TGTGCCAGCGGGGGGGTCTATGGCTACACCTTC.